This section outlines one T cell receptor (beta chain) sequence together with its context. The antigen is unknown. This entry belongs to a study of T cell responses to AZD1222 COVID-19 vaccine. Study overall: The study pooled second doses at about 4 or about 12 weeks.

Germline V gives CDR1 SNHLY, CDR2 FYNNEI. The CDR3 is made up of 15 amino acids. Trimming cost V 5 bases and J 0 bases, with 11 bases left between them. Clones were read by immunoSEQ multiplex PCR, and TCRdb kept only the in-frame ones, dropping some. The repertoire holds about 100,000 clones, with about nine tenths as singletons. Study-wide points: At 160-218 and 743-854, vaccine-associated CD4 TCRs were dominant, and they spanned spike. As reported, nearly half of all spike-specific TCRs target variant regions that are unmutated. Sampled repertoires all dated from after the peak T cell response.

The sequence came from an adult in good health. The rearrangement links TRBV2 to TRBJ1-5; D is undetermined. The specimen was peripheral blood, collected on day 0 of AZD1222 vaccination. The CDR3 sequence is CASSRGVSSNQPQHF. CDR3 nucleotide sequence: TGTGCCAGCAGTCGCGGGGTTTCTAGCAATCAGCCCCAGCATTTT. Full variable domain (missing parts from reference TRBV2 and TRBJ1-5): EPEVTQTPSHQVTQMGQEVILRCVPISNHLYFYWYRQILGQKVEFLVSFYNNEISEKSEIFDDQFSVERPDGSNFTLKIRSTKLEDSAMYFCASSRGVSSNQPQHFGDGTRLSIL.